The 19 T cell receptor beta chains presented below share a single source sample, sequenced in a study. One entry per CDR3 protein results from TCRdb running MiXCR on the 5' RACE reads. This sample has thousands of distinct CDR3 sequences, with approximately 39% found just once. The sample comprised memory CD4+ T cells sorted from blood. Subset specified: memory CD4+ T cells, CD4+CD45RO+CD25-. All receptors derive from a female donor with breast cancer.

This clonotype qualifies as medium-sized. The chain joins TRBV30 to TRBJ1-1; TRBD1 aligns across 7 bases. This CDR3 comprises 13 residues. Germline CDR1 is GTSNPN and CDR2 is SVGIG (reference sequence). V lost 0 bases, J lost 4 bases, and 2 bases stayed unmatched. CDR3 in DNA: TGTGCCTGGAGTGTCAGGGGGGGCACTGAAGCTTTCTTT. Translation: CAWSVRGGTEAFF.

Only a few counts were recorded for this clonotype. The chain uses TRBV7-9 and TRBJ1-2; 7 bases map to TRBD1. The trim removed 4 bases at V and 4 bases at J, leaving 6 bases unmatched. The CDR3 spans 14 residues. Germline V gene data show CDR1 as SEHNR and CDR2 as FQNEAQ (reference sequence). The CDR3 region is CASSWGTAIYGYTF. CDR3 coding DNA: TGTGCCAGCAGCTGGGGGACAGCCATCTATGGCTACACCTTC. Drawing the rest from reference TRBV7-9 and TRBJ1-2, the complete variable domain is DTGVSQNPRHKITKRGQNVTFRCDPISEHNRLYWYRQTLGQGPEFLTYFQNEAQLEKSRLLSDRFSAERPKGSFSTLEIQRTEQGDSAMYLCASSWGTAIYGYTFGSGTRLTVV.

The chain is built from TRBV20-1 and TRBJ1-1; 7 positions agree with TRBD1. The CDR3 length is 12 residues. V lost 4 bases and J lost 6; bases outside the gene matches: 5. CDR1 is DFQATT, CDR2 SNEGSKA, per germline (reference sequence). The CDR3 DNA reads TGCAGTGCTATGACAGGGTCGCCTGAAGCTTTCTTT. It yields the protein CSAMTGSPEAFF.

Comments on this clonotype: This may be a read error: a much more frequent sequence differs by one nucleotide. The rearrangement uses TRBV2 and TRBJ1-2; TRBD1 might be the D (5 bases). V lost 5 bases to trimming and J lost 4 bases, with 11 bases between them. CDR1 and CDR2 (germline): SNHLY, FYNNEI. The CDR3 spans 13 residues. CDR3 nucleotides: TGTGCCAGCAGTAAGGAACAGGTCTATGGCTACACCTTC. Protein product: CASSKEQVYGYTF.

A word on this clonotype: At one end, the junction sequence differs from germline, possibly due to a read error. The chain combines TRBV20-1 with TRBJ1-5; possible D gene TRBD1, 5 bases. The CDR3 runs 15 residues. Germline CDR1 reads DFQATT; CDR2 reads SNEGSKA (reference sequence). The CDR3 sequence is CSASPGLDSSQPQHF. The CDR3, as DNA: TGCAGTGCGTCTCCGGGACTTGATAGCAGTCAGCCCCAGCATTTT.

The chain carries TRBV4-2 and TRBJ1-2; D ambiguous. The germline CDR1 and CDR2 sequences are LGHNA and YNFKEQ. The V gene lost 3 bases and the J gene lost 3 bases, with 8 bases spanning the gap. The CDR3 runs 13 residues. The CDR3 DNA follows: TGTGCCAGCAGCCAGCAGAAAGACTATGGCTACACCTTC. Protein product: CASSQQKDYGYTF.

The CDR3 region has the DNA TGTGCCAGTAGTATAGATAGGGGGGGTACTAGACAGTACGGCGAGCAGTTCTTC. This encodes CASSIDRGGTRQYGEQFF. The chain employs TRBV19 and TRBJ2-1, with a tentative D call TRBD2 (7 bases). V dropped 0 bases and J dropped 10 bases, with 25 bases sitting between them. In germline, CDR1 is LNHDA, CDR2 SQIVND (reference sequence). CDR3 size: 18 residues.

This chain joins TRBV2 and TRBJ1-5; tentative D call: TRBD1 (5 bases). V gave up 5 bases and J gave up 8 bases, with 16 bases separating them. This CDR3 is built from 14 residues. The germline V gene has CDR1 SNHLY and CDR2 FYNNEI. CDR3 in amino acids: CASSRTGAGEPQHF. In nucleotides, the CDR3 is TGTGCCAGCAGTCGTACAGGTGCCGGAGAGCCCCAGCATTTT.

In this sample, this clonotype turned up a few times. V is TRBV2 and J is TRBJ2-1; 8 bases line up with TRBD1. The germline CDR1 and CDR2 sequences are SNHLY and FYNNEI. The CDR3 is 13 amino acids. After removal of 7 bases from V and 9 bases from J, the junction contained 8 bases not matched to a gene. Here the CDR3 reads CASNRDRSSEQFF. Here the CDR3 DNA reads TGTGCCAGCAACCGGGACAGGTCGAGTGAGCAGTTCTTC.

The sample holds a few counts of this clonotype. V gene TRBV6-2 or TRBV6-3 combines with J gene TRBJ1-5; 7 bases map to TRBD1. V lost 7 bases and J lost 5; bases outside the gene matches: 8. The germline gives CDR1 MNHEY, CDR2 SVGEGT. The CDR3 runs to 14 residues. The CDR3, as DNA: TGTGCCAGCAACGACAGGGCCGGGGATCAGCCCCAGCATTTT. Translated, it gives CASNDRAGDQPQHF.

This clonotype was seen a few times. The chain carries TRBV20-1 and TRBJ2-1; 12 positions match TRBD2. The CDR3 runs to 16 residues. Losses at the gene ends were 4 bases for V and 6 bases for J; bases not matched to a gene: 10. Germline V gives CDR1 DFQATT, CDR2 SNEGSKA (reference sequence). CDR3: CSANPLAGGPGNEQFF. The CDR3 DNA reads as TGCAGTGCTAATCCCCTAGCGGGAGGGCCGGGCAATGAGCAGTTCTTC.

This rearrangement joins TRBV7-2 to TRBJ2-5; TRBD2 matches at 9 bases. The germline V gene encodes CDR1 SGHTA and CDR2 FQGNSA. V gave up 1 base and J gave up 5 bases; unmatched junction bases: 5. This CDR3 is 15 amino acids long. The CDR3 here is CASSLGPAGGETQYF. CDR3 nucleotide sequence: TGTGCCAGCAGCTTAGGGCCAGCGGGAGGCGAGACCCAGTACTTC. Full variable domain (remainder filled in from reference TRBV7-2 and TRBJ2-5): GAGVSQSPSNKVTEKGKDVELRCDPISGHTALYWYRQSLGQGLEFLIYFQGNSAPDKSGLPSDRFSAERTGGSVSTLTIQRTQQEDSAVYLCASSLGPAGGETQYFGPGTRLLVL.

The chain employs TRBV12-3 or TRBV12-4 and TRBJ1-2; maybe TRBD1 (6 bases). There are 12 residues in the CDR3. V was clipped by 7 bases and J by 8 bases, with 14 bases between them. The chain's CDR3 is CASNLKGGGYTF. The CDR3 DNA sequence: TGTGCCAGCAATCTAAAGGGGGGCGGCTACACCTTC.

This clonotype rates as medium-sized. DNA for the CDR3: TGCAGTGCTCCACGGACAGGGAGCTCCTACGAGCAGTACTTC. Translated: CSAPRTGSSYEQYF. The V and J genes are TRBV20-1 and TRBJ2-7; the match to TRBD1 covers 8 bases. The CDR3 has 14 amino acids. The germline V gene has CDR1 DFQATT and CDR2 SNEGSKA (reference sequence). V shed 5 bases, J shed 0 bases, and the junction held 6 bases outside the gene matches.

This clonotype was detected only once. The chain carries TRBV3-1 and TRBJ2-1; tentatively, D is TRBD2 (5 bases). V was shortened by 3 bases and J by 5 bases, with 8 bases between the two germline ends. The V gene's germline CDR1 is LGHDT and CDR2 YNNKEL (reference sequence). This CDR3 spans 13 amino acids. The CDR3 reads CASSQGANNEQFF. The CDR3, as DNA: TGTGCCAGCAGCCAGGGAGCCAACAATGAGCAGTTCTTC.

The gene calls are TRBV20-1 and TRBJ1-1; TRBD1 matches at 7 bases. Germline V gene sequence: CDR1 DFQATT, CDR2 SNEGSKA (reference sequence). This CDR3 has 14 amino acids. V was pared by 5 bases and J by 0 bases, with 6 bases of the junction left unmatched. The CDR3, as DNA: TGCAGTGCTTACAGGGGAGGAGTGAACACTGAAGCTTTCTTT. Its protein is CSAYRGGVNTEAFF.

The CDR3 nucleotides read TGTGCCATCAGAGAGGGCTCCCAAGAGACCCAGTACTTC. Protein product: CAIREGSQETQYF. This sequence joins TRBV10-3 and TRBJ2-5; a weak D match, TRBD2 (5 bases). The V end was cut by 6 bases, the J end by 1 base, with 9 bases between. Germline assignment: CDR1 ENHRY and CDR2 SYGVKD. The CDR3 has 13 residues.

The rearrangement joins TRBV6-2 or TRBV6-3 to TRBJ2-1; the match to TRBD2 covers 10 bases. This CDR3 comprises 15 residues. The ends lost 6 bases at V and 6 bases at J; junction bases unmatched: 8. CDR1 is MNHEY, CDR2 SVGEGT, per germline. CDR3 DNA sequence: TGTGCCAGCAGCAGGCGGACTAGCGGTACCAATGAGCAGTTCTTC. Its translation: CASSRRTSGTNEQFF.

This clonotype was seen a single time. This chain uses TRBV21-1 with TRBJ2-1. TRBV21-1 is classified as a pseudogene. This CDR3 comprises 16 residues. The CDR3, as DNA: TGTGCCAGCAGCAAAGATTTAGGACGGACCTACAATGAGCGGTTCTTC. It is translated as CASSKDLGRTYNERFF.